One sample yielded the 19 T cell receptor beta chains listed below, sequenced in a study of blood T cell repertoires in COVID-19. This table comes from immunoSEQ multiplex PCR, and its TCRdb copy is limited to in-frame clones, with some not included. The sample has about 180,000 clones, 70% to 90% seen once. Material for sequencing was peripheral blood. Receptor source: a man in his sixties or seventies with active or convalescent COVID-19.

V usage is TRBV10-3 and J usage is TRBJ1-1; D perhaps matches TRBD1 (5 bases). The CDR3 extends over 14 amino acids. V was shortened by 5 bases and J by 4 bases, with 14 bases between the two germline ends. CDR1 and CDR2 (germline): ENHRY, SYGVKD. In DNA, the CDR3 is TGTGCCATCAGTTTCCAGGGCGTAGTCACTGAAGCTTTCTTT. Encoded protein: CAISFQGVVTEAFF.

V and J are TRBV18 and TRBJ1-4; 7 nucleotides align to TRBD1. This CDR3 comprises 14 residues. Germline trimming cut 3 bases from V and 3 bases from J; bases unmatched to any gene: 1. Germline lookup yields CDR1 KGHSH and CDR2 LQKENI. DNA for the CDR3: TGTGCCAGCTCACCGGGACAGCCTAATGAAAAACTGTTTTTT. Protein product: CASSPGQPNEKLFF.

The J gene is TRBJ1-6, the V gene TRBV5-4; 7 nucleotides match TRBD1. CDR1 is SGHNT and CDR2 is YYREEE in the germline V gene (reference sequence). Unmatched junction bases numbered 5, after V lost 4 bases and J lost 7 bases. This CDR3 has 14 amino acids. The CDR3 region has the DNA TGTGCCAGCAGCAGTGACAGGGACAATTCACCCCTCCACTTT. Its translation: CASSSDRDNSPLHF.

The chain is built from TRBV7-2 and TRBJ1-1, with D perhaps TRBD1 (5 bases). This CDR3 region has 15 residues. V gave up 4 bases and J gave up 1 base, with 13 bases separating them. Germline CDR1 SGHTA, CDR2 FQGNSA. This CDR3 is CASSSPLGQNTEAFF. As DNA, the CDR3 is TGTGCCAGCAGCTCCCCCCTGGGGCAGAACACTGAAGCTTTCTTT.

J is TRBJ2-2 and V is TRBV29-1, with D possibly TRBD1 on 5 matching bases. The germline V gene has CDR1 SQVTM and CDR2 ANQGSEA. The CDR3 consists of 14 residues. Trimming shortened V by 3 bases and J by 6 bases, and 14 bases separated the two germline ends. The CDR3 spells CSVDNQGMAGELFF. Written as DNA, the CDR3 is TGCAGCGTTGATAATCAGGGTATGGCCGGGGAGCTGTTTTTT.

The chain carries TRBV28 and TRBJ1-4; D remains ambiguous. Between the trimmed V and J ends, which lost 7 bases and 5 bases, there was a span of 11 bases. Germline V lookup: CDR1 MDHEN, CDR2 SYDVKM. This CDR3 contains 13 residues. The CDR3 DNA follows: TGTGCCAGCACGCGAACCCTGAATGAAAAACTGTTTTTT. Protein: CASTRTLNEKLFF.

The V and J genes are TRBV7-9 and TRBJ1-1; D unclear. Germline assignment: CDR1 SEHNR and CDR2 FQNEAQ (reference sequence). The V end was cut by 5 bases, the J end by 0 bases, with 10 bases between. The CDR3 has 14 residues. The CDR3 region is CASSRERMNTEAFF. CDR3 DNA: TGTGCCAGCAGCCGGGAGAGGATGAACACTGAAGCTTTCTTT.

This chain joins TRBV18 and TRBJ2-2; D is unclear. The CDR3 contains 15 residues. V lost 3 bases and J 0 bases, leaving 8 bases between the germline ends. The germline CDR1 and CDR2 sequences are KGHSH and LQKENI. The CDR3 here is CASSPQYANTGELFF. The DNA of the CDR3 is TGTGCCAGCTCACCTCAGTACGCGAACACCGGGGAGCTGTTTTTT.

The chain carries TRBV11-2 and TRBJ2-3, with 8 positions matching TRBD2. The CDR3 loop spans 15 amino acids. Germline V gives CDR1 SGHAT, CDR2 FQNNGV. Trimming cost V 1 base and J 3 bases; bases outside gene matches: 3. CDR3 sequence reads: CASSLGPGGTDTQYF. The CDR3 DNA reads TGTGCCAGCAGCTTAGGACCGGGGGGGACAGATACGCAGTATTTT. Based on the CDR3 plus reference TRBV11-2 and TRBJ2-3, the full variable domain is EAGVAQSPRYKIIEKRQSVAFWCNPISGHATLYWYQQILGQGPKLLIQFQNNGVVDDSQLPKDRFSAERLKGVDSTLKIQPAKLEDSAVYLCASSLGPGGTDTQYFGPGTRLTVL.

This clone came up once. DNA for the CDR3: TGTGCCAGCAGGGGGGGATTCGCGGAACCGGAGGACCAGTACTTC. It encodes CASRGGFAEPEDQYF. The chain couples TRBV6-5 to TRBJ2-5; a weak D match, TRBD2 (6 bases). Germline-derived CDR1 and CDR2 are MNHEY and SVGAGI. The germline V and J ends were trimmed by 6 bases and 10 bases, with 24 bases remaining between them. The CDR3 loop spans 15 amino acids.

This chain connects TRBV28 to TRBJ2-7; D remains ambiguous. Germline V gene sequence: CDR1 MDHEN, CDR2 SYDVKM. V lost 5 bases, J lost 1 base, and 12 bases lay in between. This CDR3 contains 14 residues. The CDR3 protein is CASSEVSSSYEQYF. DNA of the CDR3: TGTGCCAGCAGTGAAGTCTCTAGTTCCTACGAGCAGTACTTC.

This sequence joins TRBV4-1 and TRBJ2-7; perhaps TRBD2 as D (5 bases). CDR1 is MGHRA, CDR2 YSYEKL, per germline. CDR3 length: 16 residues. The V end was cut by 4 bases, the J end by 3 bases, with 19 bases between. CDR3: CASSPTSGSTRYEQYF. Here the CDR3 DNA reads TGCGCCAGCAGCCCGACCTCGGGATCAACCCGCTACGAGCAGTACTTC.

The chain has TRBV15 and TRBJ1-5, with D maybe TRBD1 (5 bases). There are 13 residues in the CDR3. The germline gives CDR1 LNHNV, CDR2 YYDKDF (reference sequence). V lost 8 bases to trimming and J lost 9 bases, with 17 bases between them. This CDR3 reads CATGLAGSMPQHF. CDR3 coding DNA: TGTGCCACCGGCTTGGCAGGGTCTATGCCCCAGCATTTT.

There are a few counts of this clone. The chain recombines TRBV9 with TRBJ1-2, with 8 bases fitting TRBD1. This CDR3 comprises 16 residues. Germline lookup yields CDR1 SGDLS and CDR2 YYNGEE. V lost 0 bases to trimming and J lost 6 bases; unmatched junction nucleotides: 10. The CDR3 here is CASSVAFRGRADGYTF. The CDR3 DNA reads TGTGCCAGCAGCGTAGCGTTCAGGGGGCGCGCGGATGGCTACACCTTC.

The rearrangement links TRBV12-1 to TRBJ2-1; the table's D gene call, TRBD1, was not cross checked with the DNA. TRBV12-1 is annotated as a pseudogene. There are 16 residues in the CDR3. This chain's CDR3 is CASSPTGQWAYNEQFF. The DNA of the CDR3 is TGTGCCAGCAGCCCGACGGGACAGTGGGCGTACAATGAGCAGTTCTTC.

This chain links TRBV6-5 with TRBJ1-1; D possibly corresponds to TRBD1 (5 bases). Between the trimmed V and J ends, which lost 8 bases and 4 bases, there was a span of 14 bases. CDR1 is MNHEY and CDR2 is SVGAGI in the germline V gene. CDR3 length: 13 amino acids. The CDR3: CASASERGTEAFF. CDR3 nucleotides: TGTGCCAGCGCCAGCGAAAGGGGCACTGAAGCTTTCTTT.

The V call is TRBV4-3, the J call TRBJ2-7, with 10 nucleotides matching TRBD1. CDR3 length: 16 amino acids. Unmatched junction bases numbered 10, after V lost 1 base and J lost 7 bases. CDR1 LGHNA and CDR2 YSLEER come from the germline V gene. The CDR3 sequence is CASSQVRDRGGREQYF. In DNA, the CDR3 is TGCGCCAGCAGCCAAGTCCGGGACAGGGGAGGTAGAGAGCAGTACTTC.

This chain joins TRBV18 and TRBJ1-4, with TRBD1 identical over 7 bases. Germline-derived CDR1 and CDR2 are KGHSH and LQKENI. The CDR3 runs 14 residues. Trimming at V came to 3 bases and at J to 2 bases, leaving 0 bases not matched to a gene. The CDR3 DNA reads TGTGCCAGCTCACCCAGGGGGACTAATGAAAAACTGTTTTTT. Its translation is CASSPRGTNEKLFF.

The chain's CDR3 is CAWSTRDRVSYEQYF. The CDR3 region has the DNA TGTGCCTGGAGTACCCGGGACAGGGTCTCCTACGAGCAGTACTTC. The J gene is TRBJ2-7, the V gene TRBV30; 9 nucleotides align to TRBD1. The germline V gene has CDR1 GTSNPN and CDR2 SVGIG (reference sequence). Unmatched junction bases numbered 5, after V lost 2 bases and J lost 0 bases. The CDR3 runs 15 residues.